The present TCR beta chain was sequenced within a study of sequential checkpoint blockade in melanoma. Across the whole study: Arm A got nivolumab then ipilimumab; arm B the reverse, 1:1. After both sequences, patients received maintenance nivolumab.

Described treatment: randomized to nivolumab then ipilimumab (arm A) or the reverse (arm B). None of the patients previously received DNA-damaging chemotherapy. Sorted cells were live CD3+CD8+, lacking CD19 and CD56, from PBMCs. The CDR3 covers 13 residues. Looked up from germline, CDR1 is KGHSH and CDR2 is LQKENI. The V end was cut by 5 bases, the J end by 3 bases, with 10 bases between. Only in-frame clones appear in the TCRdb table, and some are missing; sequencing was by immunoSEQ multiplex PCR. The sample lists under 15,000 clones, about four fifths occurring once. The chain links TRBV18 to TRBJ1-2; maybe TRBD1 (5 bases). The clonotype comes from a human donor with melanoma. The sequences come from CD8+ T cells sorted from blood (inferred from file names), collected from a patient given nivolumab and ipilimumab in sequence. The CDR3 sequence: CASSTREDYGYTF. The CDR3 DNA is TGTGCCAGCTCAACCAGGGAAGACTATGGCTACACCTTC.